The rows below give T cell receptor beta chains drawn from one sample of a study of cytomegalovirus exposure and HLA in healthy donors. The data were produced by immunoSEQ multiplex PCR, yet TCRdb's version contains in-frame clones alone and is incomplete. The sample shows 150,000 to 200,000 clones, roughly 79% of them seen only once. The specimen was PBMCs. These receptors all come from a male donor in good health and CMV-seropositive. Both conserved end residues are part of each CDR3. A D gene is named only where the DNA matches it firmly. A clone size is listed for some rows: how often the clone was seen (once, few, many), or a class if it is expanded.

v_gene	abundance	d_gene	j_gene	CDR3nt	CDR3aa
TRBV7-3	-	TRBD2	TRBJ2-1	TGTGCCAGCAGCACGTGGCCCCTTATAGCGGGGGGGCCCTACAATGAGCAGTTCTTC	CASSTWPLIAGGPYNEQFF
TRBV29-1	-	-	TRBJ1-2	TGCAGCGTTGTCTCAGTATACTATGGCTACACCTTC	CSVVSVYYGYTF
TRBV7-9	few	-	TRBJ1-4	TGTGCCTCCATCGGAGGGGCCGATGAAAAACTGTTTTTT	CASIGGADEKLFF
TRBV5-1	-	TRBD2	TRBJ2-7	TGCGCCAGCAGCGCGGCTAGCGGCCCCAACGAGCAGTACTTC	CASSAASGPNEQYF
TRBV7-2	-	TRBD2	TRBJ2-2	TGTGCCAGCAGCTTAGACGCAGCGGGGGACTCCGGGGAGCTGTTTTTT	CASSLDAAGDSGELFF
TRBV19	-	-	TRBJ2-6	TGTGCCAGTCAGCCCTTCGGGGGACGCCCTGGGGCCAACGTCCTGACTTTC	CASQPFGGRPGANVLTF
TRBV7-9	-	TRBD1	TRBJ2-7	TGTGCCAGCAGCTTTGGACAGGGGTCCCACGAGCAGTACTTC	CASSFGQGSHEQYF
TRBV5-1	-	TRBD1	TRBJ1-6	TGCGCCAGCAGCTTGGGGTCCAGGGGGCCACTTTATAATTCACCCCTCCACTTT	CASSLGSRGPLYNSPLHF
TRBV19	once	TRBD2	TRBJ2-5	TGTGCCAGTAGACAGGCGGGAGAGCAGTACTTC	CASRQAGEQYF
TRBV4-1	-	TRBD2	TRBJ2-5	TGCGCCAGCAGCCATCCTAGCGGGGGTAGAGAGACCCAGTACTTC	CASSHPSGGRETQYF
TRBV18	-	TRBD1	TRBJ2-7	TGTGCCAGCTCACCTGAGGGACAGGGATCGTCCCACGAGCAGTACTTC	CASSPEGQGSSHEQYF
TRBV7-3	few	-	TRBJ1-4	TGTGCCAGCAGCCCAGGGGAAGGGGAAAAACTGTTTTTT	CASSPGEGEKLFF
TRBV9	-	TRBD1	TRBJ1-2	TGTGCCAGCAGCGACGACAGGGAACACTATGGCTACACCTTC	CASSDDREHYGYTF
TRBV30	-	TRBD1	TRBJ1-6	TGTGCCTGGAGGGGACAGGATAATTCACCCCTCCACTTT	CAWRGQDNSPLHF
TRBV18	once	TRBD1	TRBJ2-4	TGTGCCAGCTCACGGGACAGGCTTGACATTCAGTACTTC	CASSRDRLDIQYF
TRBV19	-	-	TRBJ2-7	TGTGCCAGTAGTCTTCAGGTCTCCTACGAGCAGTACTTC	CASSLQVSYEQYF